Presented here are 9 T cell receptor beta chains from one specimen sequenced in a study of T-cell reconstitution after alpha-beta-depleted transplantation in children. A TCRbeta library incorporating unique molecular identifiers was prepared. TCRdb called the PCR reads again in MiXCR, with one record for every CDR3 protein. The sample has approximately 400,000 distinct CDR3 sequences; under 13% are singletons. Sequencing was performed on PBMCs from the stem cell graft donor, taken from the stem cell graft. These receptors originate from a human donor who donated a stem cell graft to a child with acute myeloid leukemia.

This clonotype was seen more than once but under ten times. The chain recombines TRBV4-3 with TRBJ1-1; D is perhaps TRBD1 (5 bases). The CDR3 runs 14 residues. V lost 4 bases and J lost 4, with 13 bases in between. Germline V lookup: CDR1 LGHNA, CDR2 YSLEER. The CDR3 is CASSPREESTEAFF. The CDR3 DNA is TGCGCCAGCAGCCCCAGGGAGGAGAGCACTGAAGCTTTCTTT.

This clonotype was observed at least ten times. The chain uses TRBV20-1 and TRBJ2-2; either TRBD1 or TRBD2 may supply D (5 bases each). Germline V gene data show CDR1 as DFQATT and CDR2 as SNEGSKA (reference sequence). This CDR3 contains 12 residues. The V end was cut by 3 bases, the J end by 5 bases, with 7 bases between. CDR3 nucleotides: TGCAGTGCTAGGAGGGGAACCGGGGAGCTGTTTTTT. Its protein is CSARRGTGELFF.

The V and J genes are TRBV20-1 and TRBJ2-1; D unresolved. This CDR3 region has 12 residues. Germline loops: CDR1 DFQATT, CDR2 SNEGSKA (reference sequence). V was trimmed by 3 bases and J by 7 bases, leaving 10 bases between them. This CDR3 is CSASLRWNEQFF. The CDR3 DNA follows: TGCAGTGCTAGTCTGCGTTGGAATGAGCAGTTCTTC.

The gene calls are TRBV10-3 and TRBJ2-3, with D maybe TRBD1 (6 bases). Germline CDR1 reads ENHRY; CDR2 reads SYGVKD. V shed 6 bases and J shed 6 bases, with 28 bases lying between them. The CDR3 spans 18 residues. Written as DNA, the CDR3 is TGTGCCATCAGGGAAGGGACACAGGAATTCTCTCTCTGGGATACGCAGTATTTT. Translating gives CAIREGTQEFSLWDTQYF.

This clonotype was counted a few times. The chain has TRBV20-1 and TRBJ1-5, with TRBD1 identical over 8 bases. This CDR3 region has 17 residues. CDR1 is DFQATT, CDR2 SNEGSKA, per germline (reference sequence). The ends lost 0 bases at V and 10 bases at J; junction bases unmatched: 17. In DNA, the CDR3 is TGCAGTGCTAGAGATCTCGTGGACAGGGCCCGGGGGGATCCCCAGCATTTT. This codes for CSARDLVDRARGDPQHF.

Turning to this clonotype: The junction does not match germline at one end; this may be a read error. The rearrangement links TRBV20-1 to TRBJ1-5, with D tentatively TRBD1 (6 bases). The V gene's germline CDR1 is DFQATT and CDR2 SNEGSKA (reference sequence). This CDR3 spans 16 amino acids. CDR3 protein: CCARARGRNFNQPQHF. In DNA form, the CDR3 reads TGCTGTGCCAGGGCCAGGGGCCGGAACTTCAATCAGCCCCAGCATTTT.

This clonotype showed up just a few times. The V gene is TRBV6-1, the J gene TRBJ1-1; D might be TRBD1 (5 bases). The CDR3 is 17 amino acids. The germline gives CDR1 MNHNS, CDR2 SASEGT. Trimming took 7 bases from V and 1 from J, leaving 22 bases between them. The CDR3 spells CASTLSGRGHGNTEAFF. The CDR3 bases are TGTGCCAGCACCCTCTCGGGGCGGGGTCACGGGAACACTGAAGCTTTCTTT.

The rearrangement uses TRBV7-9 and TRBJ1-1; 7 positions agree with TRBD1. The V gene's germline CDR1 is SEHNR and CDR2 FQNEAQ (reference sequence). This CDR3 region has 15 residues. V gave up 1 base and J gave up 3 bases; unmatched junction bases: 5. The chain's CDR3 is CASSLGPGGDTEAFF. CDR3 DNA sequence: TGTGCCAGCAGCTTAGGGCCAGGGGGGGACACTGAAGCTTTCTTT.

The chain joins TRBV13 to TRBJ1-2; the D is unclear. This CDR3 is built from 14 residues. Germline CDR1 is PRHDT and CDR2 is FYEKMQ (reference sequence). V gave up 8 bases and J gave up 2 bases, with 15 bases separating them. The CDR3 here is CASGPVLQNYGYTF. For the CDR3, the DNA is TGTGCCAGCGGCCCCGTGCTACAGAACTATGGCTACACCTTC.